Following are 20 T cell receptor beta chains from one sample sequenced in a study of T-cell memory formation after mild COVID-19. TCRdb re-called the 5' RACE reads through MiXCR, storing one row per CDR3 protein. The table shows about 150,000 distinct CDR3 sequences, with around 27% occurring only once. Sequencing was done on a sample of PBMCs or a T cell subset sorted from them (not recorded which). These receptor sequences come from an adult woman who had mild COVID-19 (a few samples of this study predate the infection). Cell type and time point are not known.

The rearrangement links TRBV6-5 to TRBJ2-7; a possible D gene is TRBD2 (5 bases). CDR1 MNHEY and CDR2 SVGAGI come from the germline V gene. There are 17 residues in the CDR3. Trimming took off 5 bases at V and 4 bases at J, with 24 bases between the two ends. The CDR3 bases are TGTGCCAGCAGTCCTTCGATTCGGGTCTTTACGGGATACGAGCAGTACTTC. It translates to CASSPSIRVFTGYEQYF.

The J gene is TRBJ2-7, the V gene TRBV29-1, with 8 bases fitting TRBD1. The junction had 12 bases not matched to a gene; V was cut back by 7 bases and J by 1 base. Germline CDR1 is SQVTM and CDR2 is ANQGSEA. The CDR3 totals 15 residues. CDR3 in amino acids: CSATDPGQASYEQYF. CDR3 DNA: TGCAGCGCGACTGATCCGGGACAGGCTTCCTACGAGCAGTACTTC.

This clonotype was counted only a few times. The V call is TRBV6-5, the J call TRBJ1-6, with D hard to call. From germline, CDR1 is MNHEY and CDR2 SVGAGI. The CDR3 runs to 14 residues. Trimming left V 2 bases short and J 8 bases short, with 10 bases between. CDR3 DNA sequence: TGTGCCAGCAGTTACGGGGAATCGGATTCACCCCTCCACTTT. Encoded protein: CASSYGESDSPLHF.

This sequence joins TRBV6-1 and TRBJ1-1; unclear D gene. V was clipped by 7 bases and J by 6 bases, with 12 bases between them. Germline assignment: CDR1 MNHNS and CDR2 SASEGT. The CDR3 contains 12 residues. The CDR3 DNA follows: TGTGCCAGCAACCCCTCGCAGGCTGAAGCTTTCTTT. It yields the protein CASNPSQAEAFF.

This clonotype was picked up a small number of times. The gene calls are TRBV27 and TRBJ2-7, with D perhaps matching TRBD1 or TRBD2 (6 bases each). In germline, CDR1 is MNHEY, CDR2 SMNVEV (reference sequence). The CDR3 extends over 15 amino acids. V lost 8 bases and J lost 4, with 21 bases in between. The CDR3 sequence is CASAGGGLGVYEQYF. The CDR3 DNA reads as TGTGCCAGCGCGGGTGGGGGGCTGGGAGTTTACGAGCAGTACTTC.

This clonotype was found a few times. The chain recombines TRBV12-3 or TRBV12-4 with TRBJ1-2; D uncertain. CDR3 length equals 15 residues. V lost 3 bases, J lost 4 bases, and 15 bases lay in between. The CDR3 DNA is TGTGCCAGCAGTTTGAGTGGCCTAGTGGGCTATGGCTACACCTTC. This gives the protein CASSLSGLVGYGYTF.

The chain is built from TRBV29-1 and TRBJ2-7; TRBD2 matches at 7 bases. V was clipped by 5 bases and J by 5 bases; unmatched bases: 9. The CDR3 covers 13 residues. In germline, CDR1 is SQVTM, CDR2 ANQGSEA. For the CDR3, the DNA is TGCAGCGTTATAGGACTAGACATCCACGAGCAGTACTTC. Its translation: CSVIGLDIHEQYF.

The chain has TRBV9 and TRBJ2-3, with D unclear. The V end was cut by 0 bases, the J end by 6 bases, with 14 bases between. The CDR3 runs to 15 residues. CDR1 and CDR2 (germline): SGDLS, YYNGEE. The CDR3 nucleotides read TGTGCCAGCAGCGTAGCTTTTCTAGAGGCGGATACGCAGTATTTT. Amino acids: CASSVAFLEADTQYF.

The CDR3 bases are TGTGCCTGGAGCGCCCTGGGACAGCTGAACACTGAAGCTTTCTTT. Translating it yields CAWSALGQLNTEAFF. The gene calls are TRBV30 and TRBJ1-1; 7 nucleotides match TRBD1. The CDR3 length is 15 residues. CDR1 is GTSNPN and CDR2 is SVGIG in the germline V gene (reference sequence). With 3 bases clipped from V and 0 bases from J, the junction kept 7 bases outside the gene matches.

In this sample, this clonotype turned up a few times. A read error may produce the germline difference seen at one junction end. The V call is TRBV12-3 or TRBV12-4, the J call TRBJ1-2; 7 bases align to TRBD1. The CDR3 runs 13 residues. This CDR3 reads CANSDRAGYGYTF. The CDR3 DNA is TGTGCCAACAGTGACAGGGCGGGGTATGGCTACACCTTC.

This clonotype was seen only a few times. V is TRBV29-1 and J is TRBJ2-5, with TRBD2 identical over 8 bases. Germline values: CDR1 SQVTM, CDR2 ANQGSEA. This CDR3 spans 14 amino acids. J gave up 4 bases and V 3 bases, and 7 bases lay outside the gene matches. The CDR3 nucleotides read TGCAGCGTTGAGGACGGGGCGGGGGGAGAGACCCAGTACTTC. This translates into CSVEDGAGGETQYF.

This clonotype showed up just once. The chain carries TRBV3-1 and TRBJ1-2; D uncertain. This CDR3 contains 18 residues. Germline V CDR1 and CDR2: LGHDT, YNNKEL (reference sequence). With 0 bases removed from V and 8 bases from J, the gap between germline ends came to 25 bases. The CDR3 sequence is CASSQDISSLGISGGYTF. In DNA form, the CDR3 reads TGTGCCAGCAGCCAAGATATCAGTTCCCTAGGTATTTCGGGAGGCTACACCTTC.

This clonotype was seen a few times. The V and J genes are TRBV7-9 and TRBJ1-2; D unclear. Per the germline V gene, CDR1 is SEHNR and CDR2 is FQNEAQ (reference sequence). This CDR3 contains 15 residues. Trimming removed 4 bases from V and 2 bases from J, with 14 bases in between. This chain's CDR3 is CASSSTARENYGYTF. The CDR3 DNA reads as TGTGCCAGCAGCTCAACGGCCCGGGAGAACTATGGCTACACCTTC.

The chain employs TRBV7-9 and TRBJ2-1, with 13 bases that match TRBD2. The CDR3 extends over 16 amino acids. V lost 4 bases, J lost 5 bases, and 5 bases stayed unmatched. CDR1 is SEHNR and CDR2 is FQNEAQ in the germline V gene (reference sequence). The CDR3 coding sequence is TGTGCCAGCAGCTCTTTCGGGACTAGCGGGGACAATGAGCAGTTCTTC. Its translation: CASSSFGTSGDNEQFF.

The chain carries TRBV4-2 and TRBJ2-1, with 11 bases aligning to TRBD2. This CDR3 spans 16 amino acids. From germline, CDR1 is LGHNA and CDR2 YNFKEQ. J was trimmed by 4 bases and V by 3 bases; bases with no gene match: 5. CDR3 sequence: CASSHGSGRVYNEQFF. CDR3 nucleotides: TGTGCCAGCAGCCACGGTAGCGGGAGGGTTTACAATGAGCAGTTCTTC.

CDR3 protein: CASSIPDTGTDTQYF. The CDR3 DNA reads as TGCGCCAGCAGCATACCGGACACCGGCACAGATACGCAGTATTTT. The chain is built from TRBV5-1 and TRBJ2-3, with D possibly TRBD1 on 5 matching bases. The CDR3 runs 15 residues. In germline, CDR1 is SGHRS, CDR2 YFSETQ. The ends were cut back, 4 bases at V and 1 base at J, with 13 bases in the middle.

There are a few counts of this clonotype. Here the CDR3 DNA reads TGCGCCAGCAGCCAACGACAGGGGGCGAACACTGAAGCTTTCTTT. Protein sequence: CASSQRQGANTEAFF. The gene calls are TRBV4-1 and TRBJ1-1, with 10 bases matching TRBD1. The germline CDR1 and CDR2 sequences are MGHRA and YSYEKL. The CDR3 contains 15 residues. V was pared by 2 bases and J by 1 base, with 1 base of the junction left unmatched.

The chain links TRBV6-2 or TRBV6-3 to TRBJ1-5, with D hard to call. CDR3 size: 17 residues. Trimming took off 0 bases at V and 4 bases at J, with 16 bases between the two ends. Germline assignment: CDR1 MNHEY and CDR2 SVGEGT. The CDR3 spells CASSYSIGLPINQPQHF. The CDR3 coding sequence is TGTGCCAGCAGTTACTCGATCGGACTCCCTATTAATCAGCCCCAGCATTTT.

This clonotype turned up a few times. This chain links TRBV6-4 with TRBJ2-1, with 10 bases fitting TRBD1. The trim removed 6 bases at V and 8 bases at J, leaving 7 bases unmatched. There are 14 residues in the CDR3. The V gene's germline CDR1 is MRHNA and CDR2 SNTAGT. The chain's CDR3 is CASSTGQGIDEQFF. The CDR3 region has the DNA TGTGCCAGCAGCACGGGACAGGGGATCGATGAGCAGTTCTTC.

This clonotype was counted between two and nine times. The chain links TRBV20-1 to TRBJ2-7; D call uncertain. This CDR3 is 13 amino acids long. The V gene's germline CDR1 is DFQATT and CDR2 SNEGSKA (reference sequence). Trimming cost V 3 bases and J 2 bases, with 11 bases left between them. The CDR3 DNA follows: TGCAGTGCTAGTAGTATGTTGGCCTACGAGCAGTACTTC. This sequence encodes CSASSMLAYEQYF.